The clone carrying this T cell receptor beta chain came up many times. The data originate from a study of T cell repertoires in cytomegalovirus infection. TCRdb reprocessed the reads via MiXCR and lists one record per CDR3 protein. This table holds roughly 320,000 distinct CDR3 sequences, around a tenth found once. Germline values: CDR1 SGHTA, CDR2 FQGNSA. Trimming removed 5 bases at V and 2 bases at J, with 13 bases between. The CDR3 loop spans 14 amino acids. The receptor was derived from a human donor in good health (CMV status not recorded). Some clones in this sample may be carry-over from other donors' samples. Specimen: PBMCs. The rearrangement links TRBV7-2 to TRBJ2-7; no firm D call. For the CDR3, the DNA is TGTGCCAGCAGCCAAGATTTCGGCGCCTACGAGCAGTACTTC. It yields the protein CASSQDFGAYEQYF. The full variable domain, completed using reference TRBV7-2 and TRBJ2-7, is GAGVSQSPSNKVTEKGKDVELRCDPISGHTALYWYRQSLGQGLEFLIYFQGNSAPDKSGLPSDRFSAERTGGSVSTLTIQRTQQEDSAVYLCASSQDFGAYEQYFGPGTRLTVT.